This T cell receptor (beta chain) was recorded in a study of control samples from healthy donors and cancer patients. Repertoires were generated with immunoSEQ multiplex PCR, while TCRdb's copy carries only in-frame clones and drops some. This sample has 150,000 to 200,000 clones, with about 93% found just once. The CDR3 spans 16 residues. V was shortened by 3 bases and J by 2 bases, with 13 bases between the two germline ends. CDR1 is SGHTA and CDR2 is FQGTGA in the germline V gene. The chain uses TRBV7-3 and TRBJ2-2, with TRBD1 as a possible D gene (6 bases). The TCR comes from a man between 18 and 35 years old in good health. The sequencing input was blood. This CDR3 reads CASSFFGTRNTGELFF. In DNA form, the CDR3 reads TGTGCCAGCAGCTTTTTTGGGACACGAAACACCGGGGAGCTGTTTTTT.